These 22 T cell receptor beta chains share one sample of origin, sequenced in a study of control samples from healthy donors and cancer patients. Profiled with immunoSEQ multiplex PCR; TCRdb holds only in-frame clones, not every one. The sample has about 120,000 clones; 80% to 90% are singletons. The sample comprised blood. These receptors were collected from a man in his fifties in good health.

Notes on this clone: Distinct nucleotide sequences in the sample also encode this CDR3. The chain has TRBV7-2 and TRBJ1-1; unclear D gene. V dropped 5 bases and J dropped 3 bases, with 7 bases sitting between them. This CDR3 has 12 amino acids. The germline gives CDR1 SGHTA, CDR2 FQGNSA. The CDR3: CASSPPYTEAFF. DNA of the CDR3: TGTGCCAGCAGCCCACCCTACACTGAAGCTTTCTTT.

The V and J genes are TRBV12-3 or TRBV12-4 and TRBJ2-5; 7 bases agree with TRBD2. V gave up 6 bases and J gave up 5 bases; unmatched junction bases: 6. The CDR3 length is 13 residues. Here the CDR3 reads CASRPSGVETQYF. The CDR3 nucleotides read TGTGCCAGCAGACCAAGCGGGGTCGAGACCCAGTACTTC.

The CDR3 region is CASSPRQGRTDTQYF. The CDR3 DNA reads TGTGCCAGTAGTCCACGACAGGGAAGGACAGATACGCAGTATTTT. J is TRBJ2-3 and V is TRBV19, with TRBD1 identical over 7 bases. The junction had 8 bases not matched to a gene; V was cut back by 5 bases and J by 3 bases. Germline values: CDR1 LNHDA, CDR2 SQIVND (reference sequence). The CDR3 spans 15 residues.

This rearrangement joins TRBV4-1 to TRBJ2-7; tentative D call: TRBD1 (5 bases). The germline gives CDR1 MGHRA, CDR2 YSYEKL. V shed 0 bases and J shed 1 base, with 16 bases lying between them. This CDR3 comprises 17 residues. The CDR3 loop is CASSQETQGRGSYEQYF. The CDR3 region has the DNA TGCGCCAGCAGCCAAGAAACCCAGGGTCGCGGATCCTACGAGCAGTACTTC.

V and J are TRBV2 and TRBJ1-5; unclear D gene. The CDR3 covers 12 residues. Per the germline V gene, CDR1 is SNHLY and CDR2 is FYNNEI. Trimming took 4 bases from V and 5 from J, leaving 6 bases between them. The CDR3 loop is CASSAEYQPQHF. CDR3 DNA: TGTGCCAGCAGTGCAGAATATCAGCCCCAGCATTTT.

The rearrangement links TRBV13 to TRBJ2-5; D ambiguous. This CDR3 region has 14 residues. V shed 1 base and J shed 2 bases, with 8 bases lying between them. Germline V gene sequence: CDR1 PRHDT, CDR2 FYEKMQ (reference sequence). CDR3 in amino acids: CASSLEDRQETQYF. In DNA, the CDR3 is TGTGCCAGCAGCTTAGAGGACCGTCAAGAGACCCAGTACTTC. The full variable domain, rest sourced from reference TRBV13 and TRBJ2-5, is AAGVIQSPRHLIKEKRETATLKCYPIPRHDTVYWYQQGPGQDPQFLISFYEKMQSDKGSIPDRFSAQQFSDYHSELNMSSLELGDSALYFCASSLEDRQETQYFGPGTRLLVL.

V and J are TRBV6-1 and TRBJ2-3; TRBD2 might be the D (6 bases). V was trimmed by 2 bases and J by 1 base, leaving 10 bases between them. Germline V CDR1 and CDR2: MNHNS, SASEGT. CDR3 length: 15 residues. Here the CDR3 DNA reads TGTGCCAGCAGTGAAAGTAGCGGAGGCACAGATACGCAGTATTTT. Encoded protein: CASSESSGGTDTQYF.

The chain uses TRBV9 and TRBJ1-1, with 8 bases fitting TRBD1. Per the germline V gene, CDR1 is SGDLS and CDR2 is YYNGEE. There are 15 residues in the CDR3. V lost 2 bases and J lost 7; bases outside the gene matches: 10. The CDR3 region is CASSVRGRGPFEAFF. CDR3 DNA: TGTGCCAGCAGCGTCCGGGGCAGGGGGCCGTTTGAAGCTTTCTTT.

This rearrangement joins TRBV13 to TRBJ2-2; a possible D gene is TRBD1 (6 bases). Germline V gene sequence: CDR1 PRHDT, CDR2 FYEKMQ (reference sequence). V lost 5 bases to trimming and J lost 1 base, with 11 bases between them. CDR3 length: 15 amino acids. The CDR3 DNA reads as TGTGCCAGCAGCCTCGCGACAGGGAACACCGGGGAGCTGTTTTTT. Translation: CASSLATGNTGELFF.

V is TRBV5-1 and J is TRBJ2-3; D remains ambiguous. V gave up 3 bases and J gave up 0 bases, with 8 bases separating them. Per germline, CDR1 SGHRS and CDR2 YFSETQ. This CDR3 is 14 amino acids long. The CDR3 nucleotides are TGCGCCAGCAGCTCACTGCCTAGCACAGATACGCAGTATTTT. It translates to CASSSLPSTDTQYF.

This chain uses TRBV2 with TRBJ1-2, with 7 bases aligning to TRBD1. The CDR3 is 16 amino acids. With 0 bases clipped from V and 4 bases from J, the junction kept 8 bases outside the gene matches. Germline V gives CDR1 SNHLY, CDR2 FYNNEI. The CDR3 is CASSEAPGAGGYGYTF. The CDR3 DNA sequence: TGTGCCAGCAGTGAAGCTCCCGGTGCAGGGGGCTATGGCTACACCTTC.

The chain is built from TRBV19 and TRBJ1-2, with D perhaps TRBD1 (5 bases). CDR1 is LNHDA and CDR2 is SQIVND in the germline V gene (reference sequence). This CDR3 spans 15 amino acids. V gave up 5 bases and J gave up 4 bases, with 17 bases separating them. CDR3 coding DNA: TGTGCCAGTAGTCCCCCGGGACGGACTCTCTATGGCTACACCTTC. Its protein is CASSPPGRTLYGYTF.

J is TRBJ2-2 and V is TRBV30, with 12 bases that match TRBD1. There are 14 residues in the CDR3. Germline V gene data show CDR1 as GTSNPN and CDR2 as SVGIG (reference sequence). The trim removed 4 bases at V and 7 bases at J, leaving 4 bases unmatched. The CDR3 DNA sequence: TGTGCCTGGACCGGGACAGGGGGCTTCGGGGAGCTGTTTTTT. This sequence encodes CAWTGTGGFGELFF.

The genes are TRBV30 and TRBJ1-3, with D uncertain. CDR3 length: 13 residues. Germline V lookup: CDR1 GTSNPN, CDR2 SVGIG (reference sequence). V was cut by 1 base and J by 5 bases, with 9 bases left in between. For the CDR3, the DNA is TGTGCCTGGAGTGGGTCAGCGAGAAACACCATATATTTT. Protein sequence: CAWSGSARNTIYF.

The V and J genes are TRBV16 and TRBJ1-2; TRBD1 matches 7 bases. The CDR3 sequence is 15 residues long. Germline-derived CDR1 and CDR2 are KGHSY and FQNENV. The trim removed 0 bases at V and 4 bases at J, leaving 5 bases unmatched. CDR3 protein: CASSQSSQGVYGYTF. CDR3 nucleotide sequence: TGTGCCAGCAGCCAATCGAGTCAGGGGGTCTATGGCTACACCTTC.

The J gene is TRBJ2-5, the V gene TRBV7-2; weak D call: TRBD1 (5 bases). V was clipped by 5 bases and J by 2 bases, with 6 bases between them. This CDR3 comprises 12 residues. Germline V lookup: CDR1 SGHTA, CDR2 FQGNSA. For the CDR3, the DNA is TGTGCCAGCAGCCGACAGCAAGAGACCCAGTACTTC. Residues: CASSRQQETQYF.

This clone occurred a few times. The rearrangement links TRBV6-5 to TRBJ2-3, with D possibly TRBD1 on 6 matching bases. CDR1 and CDR2 from the germline V gene are MNHEY and SVGAGI. Trimming shortened V by 6 bases and J by 2 bases, and 12 bases separated the two germline ends. This CDR3 has 14 amino acids. In DNA, the CDR3 is TGTGCCAGCAGAATACAGGGCTCCACAGATACGCAGTATTTT. Its protein product is CASRIQGSTDTQYF.

J is TRBJ1-1 and V is TRBV14, with D possibly being TRBD1 (5 bases). Germline CDR1 reads SGHDN; CDR2 reads FVKESK. This CDR3 has 15 residues. Trimming left V 0 bases short and J 7 bases short, with 15 bases between. DNA of the CDR3: TGTGCCAGCAGCCAAGATTTTATAGGGGAGGGTGAAGCTTTCTTT. Protein sequence: CASSQDFIGEGEAFF.

This clone was recorded a few times. J is TRBJ1-5 and V is TRBV19; D uncertain. Germline CDR1 and CDR2: LNHDA and SQIVND (reference sequence). The CDR3 totals 14 residues. Trimming pared 3 bases from V and 6 bases from J, leaving 12 bases between. CDR3 sequence: CASSIGKGGQPQHF. The CDR3 coding sequence is TGTGCCAGTAGTATTGGGAAGGGCGGTCAGCCCCAGCATTTT.

The CDR3 coding sequence is TGTGCCACCAGCAGAGATGTGGCTACCGGGGAGCTGTTTTTT. Encoded protein: CATSRDVATGELFF. The V gene is TRBV15, the J gene TRBJ2-2; D remains ambiguous. V was cut by 0 bases and J by 5 bases, with 7 bases left in between. From germline, CDR1 is LNHNV and CDR2 YYDKDF (reference sequence). The CDR3 consists of 14 residues.

The rearrangement joins TRBV7-6 to TRBJ2-5; D might be TRBD2 (5 bases). Deletions cut 2 bases from V and 2 bases from J, with 15 bases between. Looked up from germline, CDR1 is SGHVS and CDR2 is FNYEAQ. The CDR3 has 16 amino acids. CDR3 amino acids: CASSLSPRTPQETQYF. The CDR3 nucleotides are TGTGCCAGCAGCTTATCCCCTCGGACTCCACAAGAGACCCAGTACTTC.

The rearrangement uses TRBV5-4 and TRBJ1-2, with a possible D match to TRBD1 (6 bases). From germline, CDR1 is SGHNT and CDR2 YYREEE (reference sequence). The V and J ends lost 1 base and 1 base respectively, with 14 bases between them. The CDR3 spans 16 residues. The CDR3, as DNA: TGTGCCAGCAGCTTGTGGAGGGGGGGCGTTAACTATGGCTACACCTTC. Its translation: CASSLWRGGVNYGYTF. Combining the CDR3 with reference TRBV5-4 and TRBJ1-2 gives the whole variable domain ETGVTQSPTHLIKTRGQQVTLRCSSQSGHNTVSWYQQALGQGPQFIFQYYREEENGRGNFPPRFSGLQFPNYSSELNVNALELDDSALYLCASSLWRGGVNYGYTFGSGTRLTVV.